This T cell receptor (beta chain) was sequenced during a study of blood T cells in healthy people across ages. Germline V gene data show CDR1 as SGHRS and CDR2 as YFSETQ. The CDR3 has 16 residues. Trimming removed 0 bases at V and 1 base at J, with 10 bases between. Study outcomes and limitations: Age showed a roughly linear inverse relationship with TCR beta diversity per million T cells. Diversity estimates drawn from one million T cells were deemed underestimates.

A second about 7 to 12 cycle PCR used barcoded and J-beta primers. Tags on each cDNA molecule came from a template-switch adaptor with 12 random nucleotides. TCRdb re-analysed the 5' RACE reads in MiXCR, keeping a single row per CDR3 protein. The sample lists around 800,000 distinct CDR3 sequences, about a quarter occurring once. This clonotype was observed a handful of times. Its antigen is undetermined. These data were likewise used in another study, on T cells of mothers and their children. That report adds: About six children, together with their three healthy Caucasian mothers, made up the donors.

The clonotype comes from a boy aged 10-17 years in good health. The J gene is TRBJ2-2, the V gene TRBV5-1; D remains unclear. Sequencing was carried out using blood. CDR3 in DNA: TGCGCCAGCAGCTTGGGGCAGACTGTGAACACCGGGGAGCTGTTTTTT. Its translation is CASSLGQTVNTGELFF.